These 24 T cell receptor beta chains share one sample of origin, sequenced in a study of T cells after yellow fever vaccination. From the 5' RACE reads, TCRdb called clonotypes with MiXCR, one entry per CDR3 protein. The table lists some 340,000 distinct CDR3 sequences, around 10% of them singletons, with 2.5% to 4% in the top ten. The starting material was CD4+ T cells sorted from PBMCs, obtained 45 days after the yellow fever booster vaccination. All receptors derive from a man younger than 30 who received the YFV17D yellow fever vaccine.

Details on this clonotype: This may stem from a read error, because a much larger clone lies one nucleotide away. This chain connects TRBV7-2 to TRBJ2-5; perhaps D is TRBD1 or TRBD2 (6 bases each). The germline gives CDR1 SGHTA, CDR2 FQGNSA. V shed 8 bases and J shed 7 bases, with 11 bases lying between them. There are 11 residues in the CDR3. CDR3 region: CASLRGVTQYF. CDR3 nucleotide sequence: TGTGCCAGCCTGAGGGGGGTGACCCAGTACTTC.

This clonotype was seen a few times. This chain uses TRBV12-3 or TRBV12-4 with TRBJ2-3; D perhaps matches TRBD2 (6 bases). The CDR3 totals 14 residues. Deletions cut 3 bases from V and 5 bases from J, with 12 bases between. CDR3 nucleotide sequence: TGTGCCAGCAGTTTTGCTAGCGCCGGAGATACGCAGTATTTT. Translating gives CASSFASAGDTQYF.

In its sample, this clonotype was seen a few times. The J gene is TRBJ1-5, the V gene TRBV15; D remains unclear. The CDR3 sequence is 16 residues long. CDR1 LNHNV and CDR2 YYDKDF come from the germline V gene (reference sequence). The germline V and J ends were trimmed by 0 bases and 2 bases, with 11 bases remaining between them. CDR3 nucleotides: TGTGCCACCAGCAGAGATCCCACCGTCGGCAATCAGCCCCAGCATTTT. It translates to CATSRDPTVGNQPQHF.

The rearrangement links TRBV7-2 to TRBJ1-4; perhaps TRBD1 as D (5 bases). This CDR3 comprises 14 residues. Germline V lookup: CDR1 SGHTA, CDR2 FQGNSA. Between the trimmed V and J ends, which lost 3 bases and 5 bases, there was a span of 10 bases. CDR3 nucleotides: TGTGCCAGCAGCTTGGGGCCTTCAAATGAAAAACTGTTTTTT. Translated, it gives CASSLGPSNEKLFF.

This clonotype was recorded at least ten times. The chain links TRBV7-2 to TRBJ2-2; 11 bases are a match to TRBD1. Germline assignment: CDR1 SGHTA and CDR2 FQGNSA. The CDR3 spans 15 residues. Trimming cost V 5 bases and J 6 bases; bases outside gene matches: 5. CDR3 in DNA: TGTGCCAGCAGCCACTCGGGACAGGGGGCCGGGGAGCTGTTTTTT. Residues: CASSHSGQGAGELFF.

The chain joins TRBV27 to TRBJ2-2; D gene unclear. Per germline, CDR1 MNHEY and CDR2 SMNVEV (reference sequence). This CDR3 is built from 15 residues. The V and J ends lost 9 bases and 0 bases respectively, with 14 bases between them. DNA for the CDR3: TGTGCCAGATCCGACGGGTCGCCGAACACCGGGGAGCTGTTTTTT. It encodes CARSDGSPNTGELFF.

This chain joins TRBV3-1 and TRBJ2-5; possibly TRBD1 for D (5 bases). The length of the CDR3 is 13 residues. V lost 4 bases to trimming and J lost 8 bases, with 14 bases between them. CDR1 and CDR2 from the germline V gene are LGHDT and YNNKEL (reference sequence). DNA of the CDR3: TGTGCCAGCAGCCTAGCCTCTAGGGGAACCCAGTACTTC. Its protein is CASSLASRGTQYF.

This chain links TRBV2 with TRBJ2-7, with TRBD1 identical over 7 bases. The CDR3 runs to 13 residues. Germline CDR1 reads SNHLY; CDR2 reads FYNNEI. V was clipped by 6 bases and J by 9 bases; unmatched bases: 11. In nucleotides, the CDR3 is TGTGCCAGCAGAGGACAGGAATCTACGACGCAGTACTTC. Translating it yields CASRGQESTTQYF.

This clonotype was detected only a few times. CDR3 protein: CSARGQGENEKLFF. Here the CDR3 DNA reads TGCAGTGCTAGGGGACAGGGGGAGAATGAAAAACTGTTTTTT. V and J are TRBV20-1 and TRBJ1-4; 11 nucleotides line up with TRBD1. Trimming removed 3 bases from V and 5 bases from J; junction bases left unmatched: 2. CDR1 DFQATT and CDR2 SNEGSKA come from the germline V gene (reference sequence). CDR3 size: 14 residues.

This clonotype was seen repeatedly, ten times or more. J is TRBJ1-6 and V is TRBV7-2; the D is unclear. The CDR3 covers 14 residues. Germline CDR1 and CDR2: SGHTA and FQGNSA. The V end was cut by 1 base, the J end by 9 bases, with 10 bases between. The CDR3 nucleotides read TGTGCCAGCAGCTTAGTCGGGCGAGGTTCACCCCTCCACTTT. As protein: CASSLVGRGSPLHF. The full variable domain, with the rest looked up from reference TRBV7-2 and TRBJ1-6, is GAGVSQSPSNKVTEKGKDVELRCDPISGHTALYWYRQSLGQGLEFLIYFQGNSAPDKSGLPSDRFSAERTGGSVSTLTIQRTQQEDSAVYLCASSLVGRGSPLHFGNGTRLTVT.

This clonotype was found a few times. CDR3 sequence reads: CASSIMRQKQETQYF. The DNA for the CDR3 is TGTGCCAGTAGTATTATGAGACAGAAACAAGAGACCCAGTACTTC. The rearrangement uses TRBV19 and TRBJ2-5; D might be TRBD1 (5 bases). V was clipped by 3 bases and J by 2 bases, with 13 bases between them. The CDR3 is made up of 15 amino acids. Germline V gives CDR1 LNHDA, CDR2 SQIVND (reference sequence).

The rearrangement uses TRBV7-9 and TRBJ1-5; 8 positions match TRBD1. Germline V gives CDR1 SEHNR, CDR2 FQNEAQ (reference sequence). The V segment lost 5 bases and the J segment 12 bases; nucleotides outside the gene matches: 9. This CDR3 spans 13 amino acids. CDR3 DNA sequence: TGTGCCAGCAGCCGGGGACAGGAGGGATACCAGCATTTT. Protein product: CASSRGQEGYQHF. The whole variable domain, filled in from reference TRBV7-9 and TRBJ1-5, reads DTGVSQNPRHKITKRGQNVTFRCDPISEHNRLYWYRQTLGQGPEFLTYFQNEAQLEKSRLLSDRFSAERPKGSFSTLEIQRTEQGDSAMYLCASSRGQEGYQHFGDGTRLSIL.

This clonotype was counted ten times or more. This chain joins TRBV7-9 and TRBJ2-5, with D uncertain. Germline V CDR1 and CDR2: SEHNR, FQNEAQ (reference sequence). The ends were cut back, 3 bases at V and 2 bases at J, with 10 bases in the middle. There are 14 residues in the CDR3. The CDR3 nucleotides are TGTGCCAGCAGCTTTTCTTCCGGGCAAGAGACCCAGTACTTC. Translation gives CASSFSSGQETQYF.

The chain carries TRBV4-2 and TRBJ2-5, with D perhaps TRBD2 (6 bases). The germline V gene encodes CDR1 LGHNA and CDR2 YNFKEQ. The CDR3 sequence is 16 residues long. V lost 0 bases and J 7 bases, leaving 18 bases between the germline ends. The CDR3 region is CASSQDLAASAGTQYF. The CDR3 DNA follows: TGTGCCAGCAGCCAAGATTTAGCGGCTTCAGCTGGGACCCAGTACTTC.

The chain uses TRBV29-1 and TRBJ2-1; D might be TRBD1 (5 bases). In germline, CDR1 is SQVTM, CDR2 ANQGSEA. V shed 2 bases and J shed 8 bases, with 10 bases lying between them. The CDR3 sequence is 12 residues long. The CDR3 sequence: CSVERQGDEQFF. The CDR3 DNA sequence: TGCAGCGTTGAACGGCAAGGGGATGAGCAGTTCTTC.

Here the CDR3 DNA reads TGTGCCAGCAGCCAAAATTCCGGGGAGCTGTTTTTT. It specifies CASSQNSGELFF. J is TRBJ2-2 and V is TRBV3-1, with D unclear. Germline V gene lookup returns CDR1 LGHDT and CDR2 YNNKEL (reference sequence). The CDR3 is 12 residues long. Between the trimmed V and J ends, which lost 2 bases and 6 bases, there was a span of 4 bases.

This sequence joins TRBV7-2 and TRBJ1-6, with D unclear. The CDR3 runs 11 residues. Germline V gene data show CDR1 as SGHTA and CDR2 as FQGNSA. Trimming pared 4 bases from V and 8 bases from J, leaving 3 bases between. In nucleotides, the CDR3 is TGTGCCAGCAGCTCCCATTCACCCCTCCACTTT. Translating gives CASSSHSPLHF. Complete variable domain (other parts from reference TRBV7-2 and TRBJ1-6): GAGVSQSPSNKVTEKGKDVELRCDPISGHTALYWYRQSLGQGLEFLIYFQGNSAPDKSGLPSDRFSAERTGGSVSTLTIQRTQQEDSAVYLCASSSHSPLHFGNGTRLTVT.

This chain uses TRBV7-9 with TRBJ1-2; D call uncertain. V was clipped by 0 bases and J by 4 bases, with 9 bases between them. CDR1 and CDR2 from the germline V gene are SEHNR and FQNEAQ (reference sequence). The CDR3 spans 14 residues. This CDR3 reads CASSLAGRFYGYTF. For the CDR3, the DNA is TGTGCCAGCAGCTTAGCTGGGAGGTTCTATGGCTACACCTTC.

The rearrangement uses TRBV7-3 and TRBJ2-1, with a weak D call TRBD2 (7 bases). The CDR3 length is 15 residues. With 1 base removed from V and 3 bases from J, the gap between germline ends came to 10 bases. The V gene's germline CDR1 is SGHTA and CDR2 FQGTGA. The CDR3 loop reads CASSLRGGDYNEQFF. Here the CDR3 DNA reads TGTGCCAGCAGCTTAAGAGGGGGGGACTACAATGAGCAGTTCTTC.

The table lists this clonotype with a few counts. The CDR3 bases are TGTGCCAGCACCACGGGGGACGGCCAAGAGACCCAGTACTTC. This gives the protein CASTTGDGQETQYF. The chain has TRBV6-2 or TRBV6-3 and TRBJ2-5; tentative D call: TRBD2 (6 bases). Trimming took 7 bases from V and 1 from J, leaving 13 bases between them. This CDR3 contains 14 residues. The germline gives CDR1 MNHEY, CDR2 SVGEGT.

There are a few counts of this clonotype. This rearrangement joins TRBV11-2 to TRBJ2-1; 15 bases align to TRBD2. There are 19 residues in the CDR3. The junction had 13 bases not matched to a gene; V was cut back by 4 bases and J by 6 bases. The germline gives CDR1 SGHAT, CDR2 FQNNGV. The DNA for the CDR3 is TGTGCCAGCAGCTCCCGTGGGACTAGCGGGGGGTATAAGGTCAATGAGCAGTTCTTC. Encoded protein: CASSSRGTSGGYKVNEQFF.

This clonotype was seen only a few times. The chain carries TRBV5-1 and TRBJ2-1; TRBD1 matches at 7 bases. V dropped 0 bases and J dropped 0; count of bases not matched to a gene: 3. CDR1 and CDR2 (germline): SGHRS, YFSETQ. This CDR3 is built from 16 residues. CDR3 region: CASSLGQGASYNEQFF. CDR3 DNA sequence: TGCGCCAGCAGCTTGGGACAGGGCGCCTCCTACAATGAGCAGTTCTTC.

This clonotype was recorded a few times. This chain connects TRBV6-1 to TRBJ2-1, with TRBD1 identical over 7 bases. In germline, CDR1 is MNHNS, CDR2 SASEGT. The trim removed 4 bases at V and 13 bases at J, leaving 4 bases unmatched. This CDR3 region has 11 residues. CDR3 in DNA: TGTGCCAGCAGTGGTGACAGGGCCCAGTTCTTC. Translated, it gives CASSGDRAQFF.

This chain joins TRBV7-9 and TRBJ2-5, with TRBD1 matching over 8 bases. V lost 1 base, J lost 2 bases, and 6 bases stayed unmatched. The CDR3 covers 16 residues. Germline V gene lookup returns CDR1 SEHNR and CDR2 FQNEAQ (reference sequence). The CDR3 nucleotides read TGTGCCAGCAGCTTAGGTAGCGGACAGGGACAAGAGACCCAGTACTTC. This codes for CASSLGSGQGQETQYF.